The clone carrying this TCR beta chain has just a few counts. In TCRdb, the 5' RACE reads were re-called with MiXCR into one record per CDR3 protein. Of 400,000 or so distinct CDR3 sequences listed, 9% to 10% are singletons. The sample is drawn from a study of identical twins. This CDR3 region has 13 residues. Between the trimmed V and J ends, which lost 0 bases and 8 bases, there was a span of 6 bases. From germline, CDR1 is SGHRS and CDR2 YFSETQ. This chain joins TRBV5-1 and TRBJ1-6; D is ambiguous. Sequenced input: naive T cells sorted from blood. This TCR was recovered from a woman in her forties or fifties in good health. The CDR3 region is CASSLGRDSPLHF. CDR3 nucleotide sequence: TGCGCCAGCAGCTTGGGTCGTGATTCACCCCTCCACTTT.